The rows below give T cell receptor beta chains drawn from one sample of a study of cytomegalovirus exposure and HLA in healthy donors. Produced via immunoSEQ multiplex PCR; TCRdb's table is partial and in-frame only. The sample yields 150,000 or so clones, about 85% seen once. Material: PBMCs. Receptor source: a woman aged 18-35 years in good health and CMV-seronegative. CDR3s include the opening cysteine and the closing phenylalanine or tryptophan. The D gene is left open where the match is weak. Rows give clone size only sometimes, using once, few, many, or a class for an expanded clone.

D gene: TRBD2
J gene: TRBJ2-7
V gene: TRBV4-2
clone size: NA
CDR3 DNA: TGTGCCAGCAGCCACACTAGCGGGAAGGCCGACGAGCAGTACTTC
CDR3 protein: CASSHTSGKADEQYF

D gene: TRBD1
J gene: TRBJ2-7
V gene: TRBV29-1
clone size: once
CDR3 DNA: TGCAGCGCCCTGACAGGGGGCAGTGAGTCCTACGAGCAGTACTTC
CDR3 protein: CSALTGGSESYEQYF

D gene: TRBD1
J gene: TRBJ2-3
V gene: TRBV29-1
clone size: few
CDR3 DNA: TGCAGCGTCGACAGGGCCGGCACAGATACGCAGTATTTT
CDR3 protein: CSVDRAGTDTQYF

D gene: TRBD1
J gene: TRBJ1-5
V gene: TRBV7-2
clone size: NA
CDR3 DNA: TGTGCCAGCAGCTCACGACAGGGTCAGCCCCAGCATTTT
CDR3 protein: CASSSRQGQPQHF

D gene: NA
J gene: TRBJ2-7
V gene: TRBV28
clone size: NA
CDR3 DNA: TGTGCCAGCAGACGGGTTGGGGTGGTGGCAGGGGCATACTTC
CDR3 protein: CASRRVGVVAGAYF

D gene: TRBD1
J gene: TRBJ2-3
V gene: TRBV29-1
clone size: NA
CDR3 DNA: TGCAGCGTTGAACGGCCGGACAGGGGGTCTTATCATACGCAGTATTTT
CDR3 protein: CSVERPDRGSYHTQYF

D gene: NA
J gene: TRBJ1-5
V gene: TRBV28
clone size: NA
CDR3 DNA: TGTGCCAGCAGTCCCGAGACAGACAATCAGCCCCAGCATTTT
CDR3 protein: CASSPETDNQPQHF

D gene: TRBD2
J gene: TRBJ2-7
V gene: TRBV11-2
clone size: NA
CDR3 DNA: TGTGCCAGCAGTCCCACTAGCGGGGACTACGAGCAGTACTTC
CDR3 protein: CASSPTSGDYEQYF

D gene: NA
J gene: TRBJ1-4
V gene: TRBV28
clone size: NA
CDR3 DNA: TGTGCCAGCAGTTCCCCGGACGGTCGAGGGGAAAAACTGTTTTTT
CDR3 protein: CASSSPDGRGEKLFF

D gene: TRBD1
J gene: TRBJ2-5
V gene: TRBV18
clone size: NA
CDR3 DNA: TGTGCCAGCGCCGGACAGGGGGAGACCCAGTACTTC
CDR3 protein: CASAGQGETQYF

D gene: TRBD1
J gene: TRBJ2-3
V gene: TRBV27
clone size: NA
CDR3 DNA: TGTGCCAGCACCCGAGACAGGGTAAAAGATACGCAGTATTTT
CDR3 protein: CASTRDRVKDTQYF

D gene: TRBD1
J gene: TRBJ1-2
V gene: TRBV19
clone size: NA
CDR3 DNA: TGTGCCAGTAGTCCGCCGGGACAGGCCCGTCTGGTGGAAGGCTACACCTTC
CDR3 protein: CASSPPGQARLVEGYTF

D gene: NA
J gene: TRBJ1-5
V gene: TRBV19
clone size: NA
CDR3 DNA: TGTGCCAGTAGTATGTGGGGAGACCAGCCCCAGCATTTT
CDR3 protein: CASSMWGDQPQHF

D gene: NA
J gene: TRBJ2-2
V gene: TRBV5-4
clone size: few
CDR3 DNA: TGTGCCAGCAGCCCGGACGCGACAAGGGGGTCTGCCGGGGAGCTGTTTTTT
CDR3 protein: CASSPDATRGSAGELFF

D gene: NA
J gene: TRBJ2-3
V gene: TRBV6-1
clone size: NA
CDR3 DNA: TGTGCCAGCGGGGGGGCCTATGCTGATACGCAGTATTTT
CDR3 protein: CASGGAYADTQYF

D gene: TRBD2
J gene: TRBJ2-5
V gene: TRBV7-9
clone size: NA
CDR3 DNA: TGTTCCAGCAGCCGCGGACTAGCCCAAGAGACCCAGTACTTC
CDR3 protein: CSSSRGLAQETQYF

D gene: NA
J gene: TRBJ1-1
V gene: TRBV28
clone size: NA
CDR3 DNA: TGTGCCAGCAGTTTAGCCGGCCGGGCTCCGGGGGCTTTCTTT
CDR3 protein: CASSLAGRAPGAFF

D gene: NA
J gene: TRBJ2-5
V gene: TRBV7-9
clone size: few
CDR3 DNA: TGTGCCAGCAGCTTCGGGGGCGGGGGAAGGGAGACCCAGTACTTC
CDR3 protein: CASSFGGGGRETQYF

D gene: NA
J gene: TRBJ1-6
V gene: TRBV4-3
clone size: few
CDR3 DNA: TGCGCCAGCAGCCAGGCCCGAGGGCATAATTCACCCCTCCACTTT
CDR3 protein: CASSQARGHNSPLHF

D gene: NA
J gene: TRBJ1-3
V gene: TRBV5-5
clone size: NA
CDR3 DNA: TGTGCCAGCAGCTCCCGTGTGGGAGGCCCTAGCTCTGGAAACACCATATATTTT
CDR3 protein: CASSSRVGGPSSGNTIYF

D gene: TRBD1
J gene: TRBJ2-7
V gene: TRBV28
clone size: NA
CDR3 DNA: TGTGCCAGCACCCAACCGGGGACAGGGGTCGAGCAGTACTTC
CDR3 protein: CASTQPGTGVEQYF

D gene: NA
J gene: TRBJ1-2
V gene: TRBV11-2
clone size: NA
CDR3 DNA: TGTGCCAGCAGGAACAGGGTATCTGACTATGGCTACACCTTC
CDR3 protein: CASRNRVSDYGYTF

D gene: TRBD2
J gene: TRBJ2-5
V gene: TRBV7-2
clone size: NA
CDR3 DNA: TGTGCCAGCAGCTTAAGGCGACTAGCGGGAGGGCCAGAGACCCAGTACTTC
CDR3 protein: CASSLRRLAGGPETQYF

D gene: TRBD1
J gene: TRBJ1-2
V gene: TRBV6-5
clone size: NA
CDR3 DNA: TGTGCCAGCAGTACCCCGGGACAGGGAAACTATGGCTACACCTTC
CDR3 protein: CASSTPGQGNYGYTF

D gene: NA
J gene: TRBJ1-1
V gene: TRBV9
clone size: NA
CDR3 DNA: TGTGCCAGCAGCCAAAATGTTGGGGCCACCACTGAAGCTTTCTTT
CDR3 protein: CASSQNVGATTEAFF

D gene: NA
J gene: TRBJ2-7
V gene: TRBV28
clone size: NA
CDR3 DNA: TGTGCCAGCAGTTTGGGGCAGAACTACGAGCAGTACTTC
CDR3 protein: CASSLGQNYEQYF

D gene: TRBD1
J gene: TRBJ2-7
V gene: TRBV27
clone size: few
CDR3 DNA: TGTGCCAGCAGTTTGGGGACAGGGGAAGGGGCGGGCTACGAGCAGTACTTC
CDR3 protein: CASSLGTGEGAGYEQYF

D gene: NA
J gene: TRBJ2-5
V gene: TRBV20-1
clone size: once
CDR3 DNA: TGCAGTGTCCGTCCTCAAGAGACCCAGTACTTC
CDR3 protein: CSVRPQETQYF

D gene: TRBD2
J gene: TRBJ2-3
V gene: TRBV6-5
clone size: NA
CDR3 DNA: TGTGCCAGCAGTGCTGAAGCGGGAGGGCCAGATACGCAGTATTTT
CDR3 protein: CASSAEAGGPDTQYF

D gene: NA
J gene: TRBJ2-7
V gene: TRBV28
clone size: once
CDR3 DNA: TGTGCCAGCAGTCTTGGTACTCGTTACGAGCAGTACTTC
CDR3 protein: CASSLGTRYEQYF

D gene: TRBD2
J gene: TRBJ2-7
V gene: TRBV19
clone size: NA
CDR3 DNA: TGTGCCAGTAGTATGTCGCTAGCGGGAGGGAAACACGAGCAGTACTTC
CDR3 protein: CASSMSLAGGKHEQYF

D gene: NA
J gene: TRBJ1-2
V gene: TRBV4-2
clone size: few
CDR3 DNA: TGTGCCAGCAGCTCCCGGGGGGACTATGGCTACACCTTC
CDR3 protein: CASSSRGDYGYTF

D gene: NA
J gene: TRBJ2-1
V gene: TRBV19
clone size: NA
CDR3 DNA: TGTGCCAGTAGTATAGCCGGGGGACCCATAGGGCAGTTCTTC
CDR3 protein: CASSIAGGPIGQFF

D gene: NA
J gene: TRBJ2-7
V gene: TRBV2
clone size: NA
CDR3 DNA: TGTGCCAGCAGTGCCCCGCGGAGGTCCTACGAGCAGTACTTC
CDR3 protein: CASSAPRRSYEQYF

D gene: NA
J gene: TRBJ1-1
V gene: TRBV28
clone size: NA
CDR3 DNA: TGTGCCAGCAGAATCGGGGGGAACACTGAAGCTTTCTTT
CDR3 protein: CASRIGGNTEAFF

D gene: NA
J gene: TRBJ1-2
V gene: TRBV5-1
clone size: NA
CDR3 DNA: TGCGCCAGCAGCTTGAGCGGGAATAACTATGGCTACACCTTC
CDR3 protein: CASSLSGNNYGYTF

D gene: NA
J gene: TRBJ1-4
V gene: TRBV7-9
clone size: NA
CDR3 DNA: TGTGCCAGCAGCTCTCCGGGCCAAGCGGAGCTTAATGAAAAACTGTTTTTT
CDR3 protein: CASSSPGQAELNEKLFF

D gene: NA
J gene: TRBJ1-5
V gene: TRBV7-2
clone size: few
CDR3 DNA: TGTGCCAGCAGCTTGACGGGACTGTATCAGCCCCAGCATTTT
CDR3 protein: CASSLTGLYQPQHF

D gene: TRBD2
J gene: TRBJ2-5
V gene: TRBV27
clone size: NA
CDR3 DNA: TGTGCCAGCAGTTTATCCTGGGGACTATTGAAAGAGACCCAGTACTTC
CDR3 protein: CASSLSWGLLKETQYF

D gene: NA
J gene: TRBJ2-3
V gene: TRBV5-1
clone size: NA
CDR3 DNA: TGCGCCAGCAGCTTTTCCCCACAGGCTGATACGCAGTATTTT
CDR3 protein: CASSFSPQADTQYF

D gene: NA
J gene: TRBJ2-7
V gene: TRBV6-1
clone size: NA
CDR3 DNA: TGTGCCAGCAGTGAATTCGGGCAGGGGTACGAGCAGTACTTC
CDR3 protein: CASSEFGQGYEQYF

D gene: TRBD1
J gene: TRBJ1-2
V gene: TRBV5-1
clone size: NA
CDR3 DNA: TGCGCCAGCTCGACAGGGGGGTTGGATGGCTACACCTTC
CDR3 protein: CASSTGGLDGYTF

D gene: TRBD1
J gene: TRBJ1-2
V gene: TRBV11-1
clone size: NA
CDR3 DNA: TGTGCCAGCAGCCAGGCAGGGGGTACCTATGGCTACACCTTC
CDR3 protein: CASSQAGGTYGYTF

D gene: TRBD1
J gene: TRBJ2-7
V gene: TRBV4-3
clone size: NA
CDR3 DNA: TGCGCCAGCAGCCAAGGGGACAGCCACTACGAGCAGTACTTC
CDR3 protein: CASSQGDSHYEQYF

D gene: NA
J gene: TRBJ2-5
V gene: TRBV29-1
clone size: NA
CDR3 DNA: TGCAGCGTTGATTCCAGGGGTTTAGGGGAGACCCAGTACTTC
CDR3 protein: CSVDSRGLGETQYF

D gene: NA
J gene: TRBJ2-7
V gene: TRBV29-1
clone size: NA
CDR3 DNA: TGCAGCGTTGTTGGCGGAGATATGTCCTACGAGCAGTACTTC
CDR3 protein: CSVVGGDMSYEQYF

D gene: NA
J gene: TRBJ2-1
V gene: TRBV18
clone size: NA
CDR3 DNA: TGTGCCAGCTCAGCCTCAGGGGTTAATGAGCAGTTCTTC
CDR3 protein: CASSASGVNEQFF

D gene: NA
J gene: TRBJ2-3
V gene: TRBV18
clone size: NA
CDR3 DNA: TGTGCCAGCTCATCCGGTTCGGGTTCTCGGTATTTT
CDR3 protein: CASSSGSGSRYF

D gene: NA
J gene: TRBJ2-5
V gene: TRBV7-9
clone size: NA
CDR3 DNA: TGTGCCAGCAGCTTAGTCCCCGACAGCCAAGAGACCCAGTACTTC
CDR3 protein: CASSLVPDSQETQYF

D gene: TRBD2
J gene: TRBJ2-1
V gene: TRBV9
clone size: NA
CDR3 DNA: TGTGCCAGCAGCGTAGATTCCCCTAGCGGGGTCTGGAATGAGCAGTTCTTC
CDR3 protein: CASSVDSPSGVWNEQFF

D gene: TRBD1
J gene: TRBJ2-5
V gene: TRBV6-1
clone size: NA
CDR3 DNA: TGTGCCAGCAGGACAGGGGCACTAGAGACCCAGTACTTC
CDR3 protein: CASRTGALETQYF

D gene: NA
J gene: TRBJ1-2
V gene: TRBV9
clone size: NA
CDR3 DNA: TGTGCCAGCAGCGTAGACAGGAACTATGGCTACACCTTC
CDR3 protein: CASSVDRNYGYTF

D gene: NA
J gene: TRBJ1-5
V gene: TRBV5-4
clone size: NA
CDR3 DNA: TGTGCCAGCAGCCCCGAGGGTGGTCAGCCCCAGCATTTT
CDR3 protein: CASSPEGGQPQHF

D gene: NA
J gene: TRBJ2-7
V gene: TRBV28
clone size: NA
CDR3 DNA: TGTGCCAGCAGTTTATGGACTCAGGGGTACGAGCAGTACTTC
CDR3 protein: CASSLWTQGYEQYF

D gene: NA
J gene: TRBJ2-5
V gene: TRBV28
clone size: NA
CDR3 DNA: TGTGCCAGCAGTTCCGGAGAGGTTTTCGAGACCCAGTACTTC
CDR3 protein: CASSSGEVFETQYF

D gene: TRBD1
J gene: TRBJ1-4
V gene: TRBV28
clone size: NA
CDR3 DNA: TGTGCCAGCAGAACGACAGGGGGCAATGGTGAAAAACTGTTTTTT
CDR3 protein: CASRTTGGNGEKLFF